Following are 9 T cell receptor beta chains from one sample sequenced in a study of shared clonotypes between healthy human individuals. It was CD45RO-negative cells, positively selected for CCR7, that made up naive CD8 cells, with terminally differentiated effector memory CD45RA+ cells excluded. Profiled with immunoSEQ multiplex PCR; TCRdb holds only in-frame clones, not every one. The table records 2 million to 2.5 million clones, approximately 94% of them present only once. Sequences were obtained from naive CD8+ T cells sorted from blood. The receptor set was obtained from a man aged 18 to 29 in good health.

Note on this clone: Other DNA sequences from this sample encode an identical CDR3 as well. The chain uses TRBV7-9 and TRBJ1-2; D may be TRBD1 (6 bases). The V gene's germline CDR1 is SEHNR and CDR2 FQNEAQ (reference sequence). V lost 5 bases to trimming and J lost 4 bases, with 11 bases between them. The CDR3 is 13 residues long. CDR3: CASSPPTGYGYTF. CDR3 DNA: TGTGCCAGCAGCCCCCCGACAGGCTATGGCTACACCTTC. The variable domain in full, completed from reference TRBV7-9 and TRBJ1-2, reads DTGVSQNPRHKITKRGQNVTFRCDPISEHNRLYWYRQTLGQGPEFLTYFQNEAQLEKSRLLSDRFSAERPKGSFSTLEIQRTEQGDSAMYLCASSPPTGYGYTFGSGTRLTVV.

The J gene is TRBJ1-1, the V gene TRBV10-3; weak D call: TRBD1 (5 bases). V lost 2 bases to trimming and J lost 4 bases, with 14 bases between them. CDR3 length: 15 residues. Germline V gene data show CDR1 as ENHRY and CDR2 as SYGVKD. CDR3 nucleotide sequence: TGTGCCATCAGTGAGCATGAAGGGACCCGCACTGAAGCTTTCTTT. Translating gives CAISEHEGTRTEAFF.

The V gene is TRBV19, the J gene TRBJ1-1; D is undetermined. The CDR3 has 14 residues. Germline V lookup: CDR1 LNHDA, CDR2 SQIVND (reference sequence). Between the trimmed V and J ends, which lost 3 bases and 4 bases, there was a span of 12 bases. The CDR3 sequence: CASSMGSLSTEAFF. The CDR3 nucleotides are TGTGCCAGTAGTATGGGGTCCCTTAGCACTGAAGCTTTCTTT.

V gene TRBV9 combines with J gene TRBJ1-3; 8 positions agree with TRBD1. This CDR3 spans 17 amino acids. Germline CDR1 is SGDLS and CDR2 is YYNGEE. Trimming at V came to 4 bases and at J to 0 bases, leaving 9 bases not matched to a gene. The CDR3 loop reads CASSSGTGDTSGNTIYF. The CDR3 bases are TGTGCCAGCAGCTCCGGGACAGGCGACACCTCTGGAAACACCATATATTTT.

This clone was seen a single time. This chain connects TRBV7-8 to TRBJ1-5; 8 bases are shared with TRBD1. Germline CDR1 reads SGHVS; CDR2 reads FQNEAQ. Trimming at V came to 5 bases and at J to 5 bases, leaving 8 bases not matched to a gene. The length of the CDR3 is 15 residues. The chain's CDR3 is CASSHYMTGDQPQHF. CDR3 nucleotide sequence: TGTGCCAGCAGCCACTACATGACAGGGGATCAGCCCCAGCATTTT.

The chain is built from TRBV27 and TRBJ2-5; 9 bases are a match to TRBD1. CDR1 and CDR2 from the germline V gene are MNHEY and SMNVEV (reference sequence). J gave up 5 bases and V 5 bases, and 9 bases lay outside the gene matches. The CDR3 runs 15 residues. The DNA of the CDR3 is TGTGCCAGCAGTGCGATACAGGGGGCGCGGGAGACCCAGTACTTC. Translated, it gives CASSAIQGARETQYF.

This clone was seen only once. V gene TRBV7-6 combines with J gene TRBJ1-3, with a possible D match to TRBD1 (5 bases). V was clipped by 3 bases and J by 4 bases, with 13 bases between them. Per germline, CDR1 SGHVS and CDR2 FNYEAQ. The CDR3 has 15 residues. CDR3 nucleotides: TGTGCCAGCAGCTTCGGACAAAGTATAGGAAACACCATATATTTT. Its protein is CASSFGQSIGNTIYF. The full variable domain, in which reference TRBV7-6 and TRBJ1-3 provide the parts outside the CDR3, is GAGVSQSPRYKVTKRGQDVALRCDPISGHVSLYWYRQALGQGPEFLTYFNYEAQQDKSGLPNDRFSAERPEGSISTLTIQRTEQRDSAMYRCASSFGQSIGNTIYFGEGSWLTVV.

The genes are TRBV6-1 and TRBJ1-5; D not resolved. Germline CDR1 MNHNS, CDR2 SASEGT. The CDR3 is 16 amino acids. V lost 1 base, J lost 1 base, and 11 bases lay in between. DNA of the CDR3: TGTGCCAGCAGTGAAGGCTTCAGTGCGAGCAATCAGCCCCAGCATTTT. Protein: CASSEGFSASNQPQHF.

The rearrangement links TRBV6-1 to TRBJ2-5, with D maybe TRBD1 (5 bases). Trimming left V 2 bases short and J 4 bases short, with 11 bases between. CDR3 size: 14 residues. Germline V gene lookup returns CDR1 MNHNS and CDR2 SASEGT. CDR3 protein: CASSEQGFSETQYF. The CDR3 bases are TGTGCCAGCAGTGAACAGGGTTTTTCAGAGACCCAGTACTTC.